This record looks at one T cell receptor beta chain sequence and its context. Antigen unknown. These data belong to a study of OX40 agonist ivuxolimab in advanced cancers. Regarding the study as a whole: Dosing at 0.1 to 3.0 mg/kg was accompanied by clonal expansion of CD4+ and CD8+ blood T cells by week 6.

The V gene's germline CDR1 is MNHEY and CDR2 SMNVEV (reference sequence). V shed 5 bases and J 0 bases; nucleotides not matched to a gene: 14. The CDR3 has 18 residues. The protocol was immunoSEQ multiplex PCR, while the TCRdb copy is restricted to in-frame clones and leaves out a portion. This sample has over 10,000 clones, with under 80% found just once. The timepoints at which blood was sampled were baseline, cycle 4 day 1, and cycle 7 day 1. This specimen was CD4+ or CD8+ T cells sorted from blood, taken in a trial of the OX40 agonist ivuxolimab. The J gene is TRBJ2-3, the V gene TRBV27; 7 bases align to TRBD1. This receptor was identified in an adult with an advanced solid tumor such as melanoma, head and neck, liver or kidney cancer. The CDR3 protein is CASSMLGPGQPSTDTQYF. The CDR3 coding sequence is TGTGCCAGCAGTATGCTAGGCCCGGGACAGCCTAGCACAGATACGCAGTATTTT.